Listed below are T cell receptor beta chains from one sample, sequenced in a study of CD4 T cells in relation to SARS-CoV-2 and coronaviruses. Assay: immunoSEQ multiplex PCR; the TCRdb copy retains only in-frame clones and omits some. The sample contains 40,000 or so clones, roughly 85% of which appear only once. These receptors' targets are unknown. Sample: naive CD4+ T cells from PBMCs, cultured in vitro. The receptors derive from an adult with COVID-19. Each CDR3 is given with its conserved first and last residue. D genes are given only for firm matches. Size tells how often a clone was seen (once, few, many) or the class of an expanded clone, and some rows leave it out.

D gene | clone size | J gene | V gene | CDR3 protein | CDR3 DNA
TRBD2 | few | TRBJ2-5 | TRBV28 | CASSSRWPSGRETQYF | TGTGCCAGCAGCTCAAGGTGGCCTAGCGGGCGTGAGACCCAGTACTTC
. | . | TRBJ2-5 | TRBV28 | CASSFRVRSQETQYF | TGTGCCAGCAGTTTTAGGGTGAGAAGCCAAGAGACCCAGTACTTC
. | . | TRBJ2-5 | TRBV2 | CASSGSRLGGDF | TGTGCCAGCAGTGGATCGAGGCTCGGAGGGGACTTC
. | . | TRBJ2-7 | TRBV28 | CASSPSGTGTYEQYF | TGTGCCAGCAGCCCCTCCGGGACGGGTACCTACGAGCAGTACTTC
. | . | TRBJ2-7 | TRBV7-3 | CASSTLRDNIYEQYF | TGTGCCAGCAGCACCCTCCGGGACAACATCTACGAGCAGTACTTC
TRBD1 | . | TRBJ2-1 | TRBV6-2/TRBV6-3 | CASSSHLGQGRNEQFF | TGTGCCAGCAGTTCCCACCTCGGACAGGGGCGCAATGAGCAGTTCTTC
. | . | TRBJ2-3 | TRBV28 | CASSFAEFSTDTQYF | TGTGCCAGCAGTTTTGCGGAGTTTAGCACAGATACGCAGTATTTT
. | . | TRBJ2-2 | TRBV6-4 | CASSDSSDTGELFF | TGTGCCAGCAGTGACTCTAGCGACACCGGGGAGCTGTTTTTT
TRBD1 | . | TRBJ2-1 | TRBV10-3 | CAISGTGTGPYNEQFF | TGTGCCATCAGTGGAACCGGGACAGGGCCCTACAATGAGCAGTTCTTC
TRBD2 | . | TRBJ2-2 | TRBV28 | CASSFAGLAGAAGELFF | TGTGCCAGCAGTTTTGCGGGACTAGCGGGAGCGGCCGGGGAGCTGTTTTTT
TRBD2 | few | TRBJ2-2 | TRBV7-3 | CASRTSGSAGELFF | TGTGCCAGCCGGACTAGCGGGAGTGCCGGGGAGCTGTTTTTT
TRBD1 | few | TRBJ2-7 | TRBV5-1 | CASSTSTGTYEQYF | TGCGCCAGCAGCACGTCGACAGGGACCTACGAGCAGTACTTC
. | . | TRBJ2-3 | TRBV9 | CASSVGGSGTDTQYF | TGTGCCAGCAGCGTAGGAGGGAGTGGCACAGATACGCAGTATTTT
TRBD2 | . | TRBJ2-7 | TRBV11-2 | CASSPGDLRGEQYF | TGTGCCAGCAGCCCAGGCGACCTGCGGGGGGAGCAGTACTTC
. | few | TRBJ1-6 | TRBV28 | CASSFDFTLERNSPLHF | TGTGCCAGCAGTTTTGATTTTACCCTCGAGAGGAATTCACCCCTCCACTTT
TRBD1 | . | TRBJ2-5 | TRBV2 | CASSGTGQETQYF | TGTGCCAGCAGTGGGACAGGACAAGAGACCCAGTACTTC
TRBD2 | . | TRBJ2-1 | TRBV6-1 | CASSEARGIWGYEQFF | TGTGCCAGCAGTGAAGCGCGGGGGATTTGGGGCTATGAGCAGTTCTTC
TRBD2 | . | TRBJ2-1 | TRBV6-5 | CASRAGTRNEQFF | TGTGCCAGCAGAGCGGGAACGAGGAATGAGCAGTTCTTC
TRBD1 | once | TRBJ2-5 | TRBV7-2 | CASSPRFGTGRETQYF | TGTGCCAGCAGCCCCCGCTTCGGGACAGGGAGAGAGACCCAGTACTTC
TRBD2 | . | TRBJ2-5 | TRBV5-4 | CASSSTGAGVWETQYF | TGTGCCAGCAGCTCCACGGGTGCGGGAGTATGGGAGACCCAGTACTTC
TRBD2 | once | TRBJ2-1 | TRBV6-5 | CASSYQTSGSNEQFF | TGTGCCAGCAGTTATCAAACTAGCGGGAGCAATGAGCAGTTCTTC
TRBD1 | . | TRBJ1-6 | TRBV27 | CASSRQGESLHF | TGTGCCAGCAGTCGACAGGGGGAATCCCTCCACTTT
. | . | TRBJ2-7 | TRBV7-6 | CASSLDSAGEQYF | TGTGCCAGCAGCTTAGACAGTGCGGGCGAGCAGTACTTC
TRBD1 | . | TRBJ2-5 | TRBV5-1 | CASSLMDRTETQYF | TGCGCCAGCAGCCTGATGGACAGGACCGAGACCCAGTACTTC
TRBD2 | . | TRBJ2-5 | TRBV5-4 | CASSSLAGGPGETQYF | TGTGCCAGCAGCTCGCTAGCGGGAGGGCCAGGTGAGACCCAGTACTTC
. | . | TRBJ2-2 | TRBV2 | CASVDLRRTGELFF | TGTGCCAGCGTAGACCTCCGGCGCACCGGGGAGCTGTTTTTT
TRBD1 | few | TRBJ2-7 | TRBV6-5 | CASSYLLGQGFYEQYF | TGTGCCAGCAGTTACCTCCTGGGACAGGGGTTCTACGAGCAGTACTTC
TRBD2 | . | TRBJ2-7 | TRBV5-1 | CASSVAGGLYEQYF | TGCGCCAGCAGCGTAGCGGGAGGTCTCTACGAGCAGTACTTC
TRBD2 | . | TRBJ2-1 | TRBV30 | CAGWTSGRRNEQFF | TGTGCCGGCTGGACTAGCGGGAGGAGGAATGAGCAGTTCTTC
TRBD1 | . | TRBJ1-5 | TRBV28 | CATRQGDQPQHF | TGTGCCACCAGACAGGGGGATCAGCCCCAGCATTTT
. | . | TRBJ2-7 | TRBV7-2 | CASSLEYDRYF | TGTGCCAGCAGCTTAGAATACGACAGATACTTC
. | . | TRBJ1-1 | TRBV5-6 | CASSFLGETNTEAFF | TGTGCCAGCAGCTTTCTTGGGGAGACGAACACTGAAGCTTTCTTT
. | few | TRBJ1-1 | TRBV2 | CASRAIRARVGEAFF | TGTGCCAGCAGGGCAATAAGGGCTCGAGTTGGTGAAGCTTTCTTT
. | . | TRBJ2-5 | TRBV7-2 | CASSLVPQETQYF | TGTGCCAGCAGCTTAGTACCCCAAGAGACCCAGTACTTC
. | . | TRBJ2-3 | TRBV3-1/TRBV3-2 | CASSRYSTSTDTQYF | TGTGCCAGCAGCCGGTACTCCACTAGCACAGATACGCAGTATTTT
. | . | TRBJ2-1 | TRBV6-2/TRBV6-3 | CASSTTGTGREQFF | TGTGCCAGCAGTACCACCGGGACGGGCCGGGAGCAGTTCTTC
TRBD2 | . | TRBJ2-1 | TRBV15 | CATSRVQAGAYNEQFF | TGTGCCACCAGCAGAGTCCAGGCGGGGGCCTACAATGAGCAGTTCTTC
. | . | TRBJ1-1 | TRBV2 | CASSEASRGGTEAFF | TGTGCCAGCAGTGAAGCCTCCCGCGGAGGCACTGAAGCTTTCTTT
. | . | TRBJ2-7 | TRBV5-5 | CASTRAGDYEQYF | TGTGCCAGCACTCGAGCGGGCGACTACGAGCAGTACTTC
. | . | TRBJ1-2 | TRBV19 | CASSISPRYGYTF | TGTGCCAGTAGTATATCGCCACGCTATGGCTACACCTTC
TRBD2 | few | TRBJ2-3 | TRBV28 | CASSRLAGDTDTQYF | TGTGCCAGCAGTCGACTAGCGGGAGACACAGATACGCAGTATTTT
. | . | TRBJ1-1 | TRBV6-5 | CASSYPGRLEAFF | TGTGCCAGCAGTTATCCGGGACGGCTTGAAGCTTTCTTT
. | . | TRBJ2-2 | TRBV18 | CASSPRAGASLNTGELFF | TGTGCCAGCTCACCACGTGCTGGGGCTAGCTTGAACACCGGGGAGCTGTTTTTT
TRBD1 | . | TRBJ1-6 | TRBV6-4 | CASSVGTGNSPLHF | TGTGCCAGCAGTGTTGGGACAGGGAATTCACCCCTCCACTTT
TRBD2 | . | TRBJ2-2 | TRBV9 | CASSRMGGSTGELFF | TGTGCCAGCAGCCGGATGGGCGGGAGCACCGGGGAGCTGTTTTTT
. | . | TRBJ2-1 | TRBV10-3 | CAISERVGSYNEQFF | TGTGCCATCAGTGAGAGGGTGGGCTCCTACAATGAGCAGTTCTTC
TRBD2 | . | TRBJ2-3 | TRBV5-1 | CASSSGLAGNTDTQYF | TGCGCCAGCAGCTCTGGACTAGCGGGGAACACAGATACGCAGTATTTT
TRBD2 | . | TRBJ2-1 | TRBV6-5 | CASSYRTSGYNEQFF | TGTGCCAGCAGTTACAGAACTAGCGGTTACAATGAGCAGTTCTTC
. | . | TRBJ1-1 | TRBV9 | CASSSVEGKRGEAFF | TGTGCCAGCAGCTCAGTAGAGGGTAAAAGGGGGGAAGCTTTCTTT
TRBD1 | . | TRBJ1-6 | TRBV28 | CASSLTGVPPLHF | TGTGCCAGCAGTTTAACAGGGGTCCCACCCCTCCACTTT